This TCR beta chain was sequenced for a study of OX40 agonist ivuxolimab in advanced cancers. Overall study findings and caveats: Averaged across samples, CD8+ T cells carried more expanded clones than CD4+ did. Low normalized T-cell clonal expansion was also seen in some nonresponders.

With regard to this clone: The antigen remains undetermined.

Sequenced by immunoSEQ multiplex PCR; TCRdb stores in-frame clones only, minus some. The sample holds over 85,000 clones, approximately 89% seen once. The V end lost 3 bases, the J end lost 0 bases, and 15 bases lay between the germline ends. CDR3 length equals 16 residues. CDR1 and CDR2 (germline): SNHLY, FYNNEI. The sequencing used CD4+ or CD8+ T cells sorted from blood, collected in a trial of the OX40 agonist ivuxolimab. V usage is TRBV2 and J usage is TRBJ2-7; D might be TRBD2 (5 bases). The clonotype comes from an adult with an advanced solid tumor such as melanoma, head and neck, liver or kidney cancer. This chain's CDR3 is CASSERRQAYSYEQYF. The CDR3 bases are TGTGCCAGCAGTGAGAGGAGGCAGGCTTACTCCTACGAGCAGTACTTC.